Detailed here is one TCR beta chain. The data were obtained in a study of monozygotic twins with inflammatory bowel disease. Blood was collected, roughly 2.7 ml per donor. Amplification used two nested PCRs: roughly 15 cycles, then approximately 10 cycles, on TCRalpha/TCRbeta cDNA. TCRdb re-called the 5' RACE reads; every CDR3 protein appears as one record, without DNA. The record lists about 380,000 distinct CDR3 sequences, of which the ten most abundant hold just over 2.5%. The CDR3 is 14 amino acids. Germline values: CDR1 SGHRS, CDR2 YFSETQ. Sequences were obtained from blood. The V call is TRBV5-1, the J call TRBJ1-1; the TCRdb D gene call, TRBD1, has no DNA to confirm it. The clonotype comes from a human donor with ulcerative colitis or Crohn's disease, or a healthy co-twin of an affected twin (not recorded which). CDR3 protein: CASSFHRAGTEAFF.